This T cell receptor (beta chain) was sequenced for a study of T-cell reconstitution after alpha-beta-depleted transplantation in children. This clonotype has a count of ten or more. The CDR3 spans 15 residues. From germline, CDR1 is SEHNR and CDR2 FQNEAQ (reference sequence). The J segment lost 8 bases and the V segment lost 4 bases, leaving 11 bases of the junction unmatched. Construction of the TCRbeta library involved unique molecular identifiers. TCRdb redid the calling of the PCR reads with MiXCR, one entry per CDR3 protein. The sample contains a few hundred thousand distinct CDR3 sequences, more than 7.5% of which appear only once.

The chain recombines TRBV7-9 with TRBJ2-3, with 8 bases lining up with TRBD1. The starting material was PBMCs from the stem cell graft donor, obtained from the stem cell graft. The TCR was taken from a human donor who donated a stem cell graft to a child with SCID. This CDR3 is CASSSGGQGSGTQYF. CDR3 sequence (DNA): TGTGCCAGCAGCTCAGGCGGACAGGGTTCTGGTACGCAGTATTTT.